The source of this T cell receptor (beta chain) is a study of T cell responses to AZD1222 COVID-19 vaccine. General study results and limits: Mapped onto spike, vaccine-associated CD4 TCRs spanned it and were dominant at 160-218 and 743-854.

V gave up 7 bases and J gave up 0 bases, with 10 bases separating them. The CDR3 extends over 14 amino acids. CDR1 and CDR2 (germline): SNHLY, FYNNEI. Notes on this clone: Its target is not known.

Generated by immunoSEQ multiplex PCR, the TCRdb table keeps only in-frame clones and is missing some. The sample has over 150,000 clones, roughly nine tenths seen once; the top ten hold about 5.5%. This sequence originates from an adult in good health. This specimen consisted of peripheral blood, obtained on day 0 of MenACWY control vaccination. The V and J genes are TRBV2 and TRBJ1-5; D might be TRBD1 (6 bases). The CDR3 sequence is CASTRGGSNQPQHF. Here the CDR3 DNA reads TGTGCCAGCACTAGGGGGGGTAGCAATCAGCCCCAGCATTTT.